Listed below are T cell receptor beta chains from one sample, sequenced in a study of breast tumors, draining lymph nodes, adjacent tissues. TCRdb reanalysed the multiplex PCR reads using MiXCR and keeps one entry per CDR3 protein. Of about 180,000 distinct CDR3 sequences in the sample, about 33% were seen once. Sequencing was done on a sample of axillary lymph node tissue. The source is a female donor with breast cancer. Some clones in this sample may be carry-over from other donors' samples. Both conserved end residues are part of each CDR3. D genes are given only for firm matches. Expanded clones get a size class; other rows say once, few or many, or leave the size out.

size: -
J: TRBJ2-7
V: TRBV9
D: -
CDR3: CASSTTPDIPHEPYF
DNA: TGTGCCAGTAGCACAACCCCCGACATTCCCCACGAGCCGTACTTC

size: -
J: TRBJ2-1
V: TRBV5-4
D: TRBD1
CDR3: CASSLRDRDYNEQFF
DNA: TGTGCCAGCAGCCTCCGGGACAGGGACTACAATGAGCAGTTCTTC

size: many
J: TRBJ1-2
V: TRBV7-8
D: -
CDR3: CASSLGRNYGYTF
DNA: TGTGCCAGCAGCTTAGGCAGGAACTATGGCTACACCTTC

size: many
J: TRBJ2-3
V: TRBV4-1
D: -
CDR3: CASSQPGRPHTQYF
DNA: TGCGCCAGCAGCCAGCCGGGCCGGCCGCATACGCAGTATTTT

size: -
J: TRBJ1-2
V: TRBV3-1
D: -
CDR3: CASSQDGGQIGYGYTF
DNA: TGTGCCAGCAGCCAAGATGGTGGGCAAATTGGGTATGGCTACACCTTC

size: -
J: TRBJ2-7
V: TRBV6-6
D: -
CDR3: CASSHEGGVRYEQYF
DNA: TGTGCCAGCAGTCACGAGGGGGGCGTTCGCTACGAGCAGTACTTC

size: few
J: TRBJ1-1
V: TRBV29-1
D: -
CDR3: CSVSQGNTEAFF
DNA: TGCAGCGTTTCCCAGGGGAACACTGAAGCTTTCTTT

size: many
J: TRBJ2-1
V: TRBV19
D: -
CDR3: CASSISGATYNEQFF
DNA: TGTGCCAGTAGTATATCGGGCGCCACCTACAATGAGCAGTTCTTC

size: -
J: TRBJ1-4
V: TRBV7-3
D: -
CDR3: CASSLMGAGEKLFF
DNA: TGTGCCAGCAGCCTAATGGGGGCAGGGGAAAAACTGTTTTTT

size: many
J: TRBJ1-4
V: TRBV3-1
D: -
CDR3: CASSQRDNEKLFF
DNA: TGTGCCAGCAGCCAAAGGGATAATGAAAAACTGTTTTTT

size: once
J: TRBJ1-2
V: TRBV20-1
D: -
CDR3: CSARQVNYTF
DNA: TGCAGTGCCAGACAGGTAAACTACACCTTC

size: -
J: TRBJ2-1
V: TRBV6-6
D: TRBD1
CDR3: CASSHPRGQDNEQFF
DNA: TGTGCCAGCAGTCACCCACGTGGACAGGACAATGAGCAGTTCTTC

size: many
J: TRBJ2-5
V: TRBV6-5
D: -
CDR3: CASSEQGETQYF
DNA: TGTGCCAGCAGTGAACAAGGAGAGACCCAGTACTTC

size: -
J: TRBJ1-2
V: TRBV25-1
D: -
CDR3: CASSAGDGYGYTF
DNA: TGTGCCAGCAGTGCGGGGGACGGCTATGGCTACACCTTC

size: few
J: TRBJ2-7
V: TRBV6-2/TRBV6-3
D: TRBD1
CDR3: CASSYGTVGGQYF
DNA: TGTGCCAGCAGTTACGGGACAGTCGGCGGGCAGTACTTC

size: -
J: TRBJ2-7
V: TRBV7-2
D: -
CDR3: CASSFLGGPYEQYF
DNA: TGTGCCAGCAGCTTTCTGGGCGGACCCTACGAGCAGTACTTC

size: many
J: TRBJ2-1
V: TRBV19
D: -
CDR3: CASSIGRFNEQFF
DNA: TGTGCCAGTAGTATCGGACGGTTCAATGAGCAGTTCTTC

size: few
J: TRBJ2-5
V: TRBV11-2
D: TRBD2
CDR3: CASSSYTSAGGQETQYF
DNA: TGTGCCAGCAGCTCATATACTAGCGCGGGGGGGCAAGAGACCCAGTACTTC

size: many
J: TRBJ2-3
V: TRBV11-2
D: TRBD2
CDR3: CASSSALAGAPQYF
DNA: TGTGCCAGCAGCAGTGCACTAGCGGGGGCTCCGCAGTATTTT

size: -
J: TRBJ1-1
V: TRBV4-1
D: TRBD1
CDR3: CASGARQGNTEAFF
DNA: TGCGCCAGCGGGGCCCGACAGGGAAACACTGAAGCTTTCTTT

size: many
J: TRBJ1-5
V: TRBV5-1
D: TRBD1
CDR3: CASSLAGGSNQPQHF
DNA: TGCGCCAGCAGCTTGGCAGGGGGTAGCAATCAGCCCCAGCATTTT

size: -
J: TRBJ1-5
V: TRBV2
D: -
CDR3: CASSERGVSNQPQHF
DNA: TGTGCCAGCAGTGAAAGGGGGGTTAGCAATCAGCCCCAGCATTTT

size: -
J: TRBJ1-1
V: TRBV19
D: -
CDR3: CASKAGSNTEAFF
DNA: TGTGCCAGTAAGGCAGGGTCGAACACTGAAGCTTTCTTT

size: once
J: TRBJ1-6
V: TRBV12-3/TRBV12-4
D: -
CDR3: CAILEGTAF
DNA: TGTGCCATCTTGGAAGGGACGGCGTTT

size: many
J: TRBJ1-2
V: TRBV4-1
D: -
CDR3: CASSQVGTGPSSYTF
DNA: TGCGCCAGCAGCCAAGTCGGCACAGGGCCGAGTAGCTACACCTTC

size: -
J: TRBJ2-1
V: TRBV29-1
D: -
CDR3: CSEMRGANNEQFF
DNA: TGCAGCGAAATGAGGGGAGCCAACAATGAGCAGTTCTTC

size: few
J: TRBJ1-2
V: TRBV7-2
D: -
CDR3: CASNTRGAGDYGYPF
DNA: TGTGCCAGCAACACAAGGGGGGCAGGGGACTATGGCTACCCCTTC

size: many
J: TRBJ1-3
V: TRBV2
D: TRBD1
CDR3: CATQTHVGTQQTGASGNTIYF
DNA: TGTGCCACCCAAACCCACGTCGGAACCCAACAGACAGGGGCCTCTGGAAACACCATATATTTT